This T cell receptor (beta chain) stems from a study of CD8 T cells in ankylosing spondylitis. Study-wide points: Significant enrichment of disease-linked clones was reportedly seen in matched ankylosing spondylitis synovial fluid. Earlier literature documents some of the motif variants in reactive arthritis synovial fluid and blood. What seemed typical of ankylosing spondylitis blood was a TCR beta motif built from about 8 highly homologous variants. As for the disease-linked clones, they showed a CD8+ phenotype and occurred at relatively low frequencies in peripheral blood.

A word on this clonotype: Its specificity is unknown.

The V segment lost 4 bases and the J segment 2 bases; nucleotides outside the gene matches: 6. The CDR3 spans 15 residues. Germline CDR1 SGHAT, CDR2 FQNNGV. Construction of TCR beta libraries was performed using quantitative 5'-RACE with molecular barcodes. Via MiXCR, TCRdb re-called the 5' RACE reads, giving one row per CDR3 protein. The repertoire consists of just under 550,000 distinct CDR3 sequences, with 12% occurring once and the leading ten covering about 6.5%. The source is a male donor with ankylosing spondylitis. J is TRBJ1-1 and V is TRBV11-2; 8 positions agree with TRBD1. Material: blood, either unsorted or a sorted T cell fraction (not recorded which). The CDR3 DNA reads TGTGCCAGCAGCTCTGGGACAGGACGAAACACTGAAGCTTTCTTT. This translates into CASSSGTGRNTEAFF.